This T cell receptor beta chain was sequenced for a study of technical replicates of blood from a handful of donors (dated by TCRdb to between 2016 and 2019). Preparation of the library involved the immunoSEQ multiplex PCR assay. TCRdb limited this immuneACCESS table to in-frame rearrangements with V and J called. A share of clones is missing; checked studies link under half to unresolved V genes, and the rest is unexplained. The sample contains about 79,000 clones, about 91% of them found a single time. In total, the top ten clones hold roughly 0.37% of the sample. From cysteine to phenylalanine, the CDR3 is 16 amino acids long. The read is trimmed to its CDR3 DNA, 48 bases read in frame from base 1. As encoded in the germline V gene (reference sequence), CDR1 is LNHDA while CDR2 is SQIVND. V is pruned by 5 bases and J by 5 bases, leaving 6 bases of the junction without a gene match. The sample holds a few counts of this clone. Its antigen specificity is not known. No much larger clone is present one base from it, and per-base qualities are unavailable.

The sequence derives from a human donor in good health. Some clones in this sample may be carry-over from other donors' samples. The chain links TRBV19 with TRBJ2-1, and TRBD2 aligns with 13 junction nucleotides. Sequenced material: T cells isolated from PBMCs. The bases read TGTGCCAGTAGTCTCCAACTAGCGGGAGGGCACAATGAGCAGTTCTTC. Its protein reads: CASSLQLAGGHNEQFF.